Below, one T cell receptor (beta chain) is given with its context. Its antigen specificity is not known. No base quality values were provided; no much bigger clone lies one nucleotide off. This sample stems from a study of CD8 T cells in ankylosing spondylitis (dated by TCRdb to about 2017). For the study in its entirety: T cell receptor beta repertoires were profiled in healthy donors and ankylosing spondylitis patients so that disease-linked TCR variants could be found. The full study cohort was made up of about 24 ankylosing spondylitis patients and some 100 healthy donors. Peripheral blood was sampled, and synovial fluid was also collected from ankylosing spondylitis patients. Study-wide findings and limitations: Some of the motif variants had been reported before in the synovial fluid and blood of reactive arthritis patients, a finding that suggests common disease-initiation mechanisms. Significant enrichment of the disease-linked clones was reported in matched synovial fluid samples from ankylosing spondylitis patients. The disease-linked clones had a CD8+ phenotype and were found at relatively low frequencies in peripheral blood. A TCR beta motif made up of fewer than 10 highly homologous amino acid variants appeared to be characteristic of blood from ankylosing spondylitis patients.

The instrument given in TCRdb is Illumina HiSeq 2500. Quantitative 5'-RACE with molecular barcodes was used to prepare TCR beta libraries. From the authors' description of their analysis: A new computational method based on a probabilistic model of VDJ rearrangement was used to identify disease-linked TCR variants. Starting from the raw public reads, TCRdb applied fastp trimming at Q25, assembled clones with MiXCR and retained in-frame beta chains. Each entry is one CDR3 protein sequence, shown with its most common DNA and genes. Clone size and V and J calls follow TCRdb, not the original study. The sample has some 800,000 distinct CDR3 sequences on record, approximately 10% of them singletons. The ten largest clones represent 0.51% of the sample. The CDR3 contains 14 residues, cysteine and phenylalanine counted. Only the CDR3 DNA is retained, 42 bases long and in frame from the first base. V ends up 2 bases short and J 7 bases short, with an unmatched junction base count of 5. Reading the germline V gene (reference sequence) gives CDR1 GTSNPN and CDR2 SVGIG.

The sequence joins TRBV30 to TRBJ2-7; TRBD2 aligns with 13 central bases. Sequenced: blood, either unsorted or a sorted T cell fraction (not recorded which). This receptor was obtained from a male donor with ankylosing spondylitis. In nucleotide form, the sequence is TGTGCCTGGAGTCGGGGACTAGCGGGGCTTGAGCAGTACTTC. This codes for CAWSRGLAGLEQYF. The reference TRBV30 and TRBJ2-7 proteins fill in what lies around the CDR3, so the full variable domain reads SQTIHQWPATLVQPVGSPLSLECTVEGTSNPNLYWYRQAAGRGLQLLFYSVGIGQISSEVPQNLSASRPQDRQFILSSKKLLLSDSGFYLCAWSRGLAGLEQYFGPGTRLTVT.